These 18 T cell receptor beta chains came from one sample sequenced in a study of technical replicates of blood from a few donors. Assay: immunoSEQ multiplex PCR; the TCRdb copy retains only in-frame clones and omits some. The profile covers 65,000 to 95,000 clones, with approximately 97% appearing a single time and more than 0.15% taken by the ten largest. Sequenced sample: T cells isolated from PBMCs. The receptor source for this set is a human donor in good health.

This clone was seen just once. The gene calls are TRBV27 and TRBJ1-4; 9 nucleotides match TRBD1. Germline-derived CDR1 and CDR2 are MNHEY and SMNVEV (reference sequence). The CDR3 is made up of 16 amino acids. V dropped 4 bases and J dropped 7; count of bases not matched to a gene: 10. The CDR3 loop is CASSSSQGARGEKLFF. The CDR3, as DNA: TGTGCCAGCAGTTCGTCACAGGGGGCGCGTGGTGAAAAACTGTTTTTT.

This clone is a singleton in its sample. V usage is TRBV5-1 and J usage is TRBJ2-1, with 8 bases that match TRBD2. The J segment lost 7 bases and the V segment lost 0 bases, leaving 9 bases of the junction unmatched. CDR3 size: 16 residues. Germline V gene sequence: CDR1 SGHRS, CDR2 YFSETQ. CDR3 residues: CASSLAGGGRMNEQFF. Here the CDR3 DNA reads TGCGCCAGCAGCTTGGCCGGGGGGGGCCGCATGAATGAGCAGTTCTTC.

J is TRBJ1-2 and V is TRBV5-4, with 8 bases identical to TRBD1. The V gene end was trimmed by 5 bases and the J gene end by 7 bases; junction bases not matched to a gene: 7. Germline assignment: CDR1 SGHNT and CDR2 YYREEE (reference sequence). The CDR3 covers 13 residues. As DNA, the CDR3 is TGTGCCAGCAGGAGACCAGGGGGCAGTGGCTACACCTTC. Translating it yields CASRRPGGSGYTF.

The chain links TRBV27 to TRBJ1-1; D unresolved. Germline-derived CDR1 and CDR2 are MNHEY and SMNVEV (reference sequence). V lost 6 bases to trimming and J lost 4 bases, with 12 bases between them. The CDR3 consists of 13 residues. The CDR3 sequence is CASRAYGITEAFF. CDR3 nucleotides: TGTGCCAGCAGAGCATACGGGATCACTGAAGCTTTCTTT.

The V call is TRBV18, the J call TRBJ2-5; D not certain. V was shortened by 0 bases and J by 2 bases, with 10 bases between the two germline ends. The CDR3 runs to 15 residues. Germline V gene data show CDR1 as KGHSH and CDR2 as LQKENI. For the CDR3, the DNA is TGTGCCAGCTCACCACCTTCGCGAGAACAAGAGACCCAGTACTTC. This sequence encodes CASSPPSREQETQYF.

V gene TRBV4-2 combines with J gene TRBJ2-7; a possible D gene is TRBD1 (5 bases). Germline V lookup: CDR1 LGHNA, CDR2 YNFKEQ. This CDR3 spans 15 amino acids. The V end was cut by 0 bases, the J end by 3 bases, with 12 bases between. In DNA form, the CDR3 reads TGTGCCAGCAGCCAAGATCTCGGACAAAACTACGAGCAGTACTTC. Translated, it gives CASSQDLGQNYEQYF.

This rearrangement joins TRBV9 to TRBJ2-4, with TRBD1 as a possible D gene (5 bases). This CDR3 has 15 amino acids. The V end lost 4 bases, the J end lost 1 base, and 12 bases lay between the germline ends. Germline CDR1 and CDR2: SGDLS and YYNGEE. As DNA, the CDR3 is TGTGCCAGCAGCCTTACGGACACCGCCAAAAACATTCAGTACTTC. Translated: CASSLTDTAKNIQYF. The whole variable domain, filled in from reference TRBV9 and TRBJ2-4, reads DSGVTQTPKHLITATGQRVTLRCSPRSGDLSVYWYQQSLDQGLQFLIQYYNGEERAKGNILERFSAQQFPDLHSELNLSSLELGDSALYFCASSLTDTAKNIQYFGAGTRLSVL.

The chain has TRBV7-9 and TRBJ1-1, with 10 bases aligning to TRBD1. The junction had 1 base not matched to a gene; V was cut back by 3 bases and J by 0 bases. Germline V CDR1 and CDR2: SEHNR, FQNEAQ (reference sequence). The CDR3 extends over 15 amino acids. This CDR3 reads CASSLGQGLNTEAFF. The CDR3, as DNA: TGTGCCAGCAGCTTGGGACAGGGGTTGAACACTGAAGCTTTCTTT.

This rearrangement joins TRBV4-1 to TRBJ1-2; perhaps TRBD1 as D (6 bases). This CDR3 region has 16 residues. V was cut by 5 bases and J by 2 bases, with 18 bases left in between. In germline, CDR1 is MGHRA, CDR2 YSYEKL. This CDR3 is CASSVIRVRGNYGYTF. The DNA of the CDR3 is TGCGCCAGCAGCGTTATCCGAGTCAGGGGCAACTATGGCTACACCTTC.

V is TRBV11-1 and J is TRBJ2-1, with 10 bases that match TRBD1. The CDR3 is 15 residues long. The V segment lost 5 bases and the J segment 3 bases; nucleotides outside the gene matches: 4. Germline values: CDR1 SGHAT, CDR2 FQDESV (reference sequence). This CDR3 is CASSKGQGNYNEQFF. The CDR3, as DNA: TGTGCCAGCAGCAAGGGACAGGGGAACTACAATGAGCAGTTCTTC.

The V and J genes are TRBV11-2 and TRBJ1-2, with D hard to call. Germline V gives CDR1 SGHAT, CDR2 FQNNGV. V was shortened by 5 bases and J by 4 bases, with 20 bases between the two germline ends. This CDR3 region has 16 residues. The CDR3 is CASSHYSREGRYGYTF. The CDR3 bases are TGTGCCAGCAGCCATTATTCTCGGGAGGGCCGCTATGGCTACACCTTC.

CDR3 sequence (DNA): TGTGCCAGCAGTTACCCGGGCAGGGCTTCCTACGAGCAGTACTTC. It encodes CASSYPGRASYEQYF. The chain couples TRBV6-6 to TRBJ2-7, with D possibly matching TRBD1 (5 bases). This CDR3 contains 15 residues. Trimming shortened V by 2 bases and J by 1 base, and 12 bases separated the two germline ends. Germline V gives CDR1 MNHNY, CDR2 SVGAGI (reference sequence).

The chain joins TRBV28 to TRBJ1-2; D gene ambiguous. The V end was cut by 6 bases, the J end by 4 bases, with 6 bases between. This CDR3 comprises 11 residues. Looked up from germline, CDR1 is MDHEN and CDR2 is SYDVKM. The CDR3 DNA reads TGTGCCAGCAGGTCTTCCTATGGCTACACCTTC. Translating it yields CASRSSYGYTF.

The CDR3 DNA reads TGTGCCAGCAGTGAAAGGGGACTACTTAGCTCCTACAATGAGCAGTTCTTC. Translated: CASSERGLLSSYNEQFF. V and J are TRBV6-1 and TRBJ2-1; 7 bases are a match to TRBD2. The junction had 7 bases not matched to a gene; V was cut back by 2 bases and J by 0 bases. The germline CDR1 and CDR2 sequences are MNHNS and SASEGT. There are 17 residues in the CDR3.

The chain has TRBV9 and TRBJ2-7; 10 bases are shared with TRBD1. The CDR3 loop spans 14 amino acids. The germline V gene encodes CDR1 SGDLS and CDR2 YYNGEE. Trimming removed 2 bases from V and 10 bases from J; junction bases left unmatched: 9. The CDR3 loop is CASSVGTGDERQYF. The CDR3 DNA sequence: TGTGCCAGCAGCGTCGGGACAGGGGACGAGAGACAGTACTTC.

The CDR3 DNA is TGCGCCAGCAGCCAAGATCTGAACCGAGCTCCCTACGAGCAGTACTTC. Residues: CASSQDLNRAPYEQYF. The chain employs TRBV4-1 and TRBJ2-7; no firm D call. This CDR3 has 16 amino acids. Germline CDR1 MGHRA, CDR2 YSYEKL. Between the trimmed V and J ends, which lost 0 bases and 2 bases, there was a span of 14 bases.

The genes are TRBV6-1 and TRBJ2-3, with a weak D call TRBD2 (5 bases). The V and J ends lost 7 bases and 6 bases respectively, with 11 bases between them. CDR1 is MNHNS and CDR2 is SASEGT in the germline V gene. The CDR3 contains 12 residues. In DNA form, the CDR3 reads TGTGCCAGCACCTGGCGCGGGGATACGCAGTATTTT. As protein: CASTWRGDTQYF.

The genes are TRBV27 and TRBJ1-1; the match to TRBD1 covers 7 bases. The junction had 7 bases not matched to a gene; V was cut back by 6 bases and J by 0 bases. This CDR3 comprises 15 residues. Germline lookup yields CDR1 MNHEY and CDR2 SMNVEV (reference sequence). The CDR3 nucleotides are TGTGCCAGCAGATTAAACAGGGGCTTGAACACTGAAGCTTTCTTT. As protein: CASRLNRGLNTEAFF.